This T cell receptor (beta chain) derives from a study of somatic mutations in cytotoxic T cells in rheumatoid arthritis. Whole-study results and caveats: A rise in CD8+ clonality with age was seen in rheumatoid arthritis patients but not in healthy controls.

With respect to this clone: The antigen remains undetermined.

Germline V gene data show CDR1 as SGHNT and CDR2 as YYREEE (reference sequence). V was pared by 3 bases and J by 8 bases, with 21 bases between. The CDR3 length is 17 residues. Method: immunoSEQ multiplex PCR; TCRdb's copy keeps in-frame clones and lacks some. The sample includes about 20,000 clones, approximately 83% of them seen just once. The sequenced material came from CD8+ T cells sorted from blood. The V gene is TRBV5-4, the J gene TRBJ1-6; a possible D gene is TRBD1 (6 bases). This TCR derives from an adult with rheumatoid arthritis. CDR3 in amino acids: CASSWGPRQEGDSPLHF. In DNA form, the CDR3 reads TGTGCCAGCAGCTGGGGCCCCCGACAGGAAGGGGATTCACCCCTCCACTTT.